Below, 7 T cell receptor beta chains from the same sample are listed, as sequenced in a study of T cells after yellow fever vaccination. Each CDR3 protein gets one entry after TCRdb re-called the 5' RACE reads with MiXCR. This table holds about 74,000 distinct CDR3 sequences, about 6.6% found once. This sample comprised CD8+ T cells sorted from PBMCs, obtained roughly 5 days after the first yellow fever vaccination. The receptors were gathered from a man younger than 30 who received the YFV17D yellow fever vaccine.

This chain uses TRBV6-5 with TRBJ1-4; perhaps TRBD1 as D (5 bases). CDR3 length: 16 residues. Between the trimmed V and J ends, which lost 2 bases and 6 bases, there was a span of 16 bases. The germline gives CDR1 MNHEY, CDR2 SVGAGI. CDR3 in amino acids: CASSYKGRPLDEKLFF. The CDR3 DNA reads TGTGCCAGCAGTTACAAGGGGCGGCCTCTAGATGAAAAACTGTTTTTT.

This clonotype was found many times. This chain links TRBV20-1 with TRBJ1-2, with 8 bases identical to TRBD1. CDR1 and CDR2 (germline): DFQATT, SNEGSKA (reference sequence). This CDR3 spans 14 amino acids. V dropped 3 bases and J dropped 6; count of bases not matched to a gene: 9. The CDR3 sequence is CSASLDRVPDGYTF. CDR3 coding DNA: TGCAGTGCTAGCTTGGACAGGGTCCCGGATGGCTACACCTTC.

This clonotype has more than one count but fewer than ten. This may come from a read error, since a much larger clone is one base off. The rearrangement links TRBV4-2 to TRBJ2-5, with D possibly TRBD2 on 7 matching bases. The CDR3 has 18 amino acids. Trimming shortened V by 0 bases and J by 5 bases, and 22 bases separated the two germline ends. CDR1 and CDR2 (germline): LGHNA, YNFKEQ. CDR3 protein: CASSQDGPGGGDDETQYF. The CDR3 DNA is TGTGCCAGCAGCCAAGACGGCCCCGGAGGGGGGGACGATGAGACCCAGTACTTC.

The CDR3 loop is CASSEVGGTDTQYF. CDR3 DNA: TGTGCCAGCAGTGAAGTGGGGGGCACAGATACGCAGTATTTT. The V gene is TRBV27, the J gene TRBJ2-3, with D perhaps given as TRBD1 or TRBD2 (5 bases each). CDR1 and CDR2 (germline): MNHEY, SMNVEV (reference sequence). V shed 5 bases and J shed 1 base, with 10 bases lying between them. This CDR3 has 14 residues.

There are a few counts of this clonotype. This sequence joins TRBV30 and TRBJ2-3; possibly TRBD2 for D (6 bases). There are 14 residues in the CDR3. CDR1 is GTSNPN and CDR2 is SVGIG in the germline V gene (reference sequence). V was cut by 0 bases and J by 4 bases, with 11 bases left in between. CDR3 nucleotides: TGTGCCTGGAGTGTACCTGGAGGGGCAGATACGCAGTATTTT. Amino acid sequence: CAWSVPGGADTQYF.

This clonotype appeared once. A read error is possible here, since a much larger clone lies one base away. The chain couples TRBV12-3 or TRBV12-4 to TRBJ2-7, with D possibly being TRBD1 (5 bases). There are 14 residues in the CDR3. V was trimmed by 5 bases and J by 2 bases, leaving 13 bases between them. In nucleotides, the CDR3 is TGTGCCAGCAGTCCCACACAGGTGCCCTACGAGCAGTACTTC. It yields the protein CASSPTQVPYEQYF.

The table lists this clonotype with a few counts. The chain uses TRBV7-8 and TRBJ2-1, with a possible D match to TRBD1 (5 bases). Germline V gives CDR1 SGHVS, CDR2 FQNEAQ. Trimming removed 6 bases at V and 8 bases at J, with 11 bases between. CDR3 size: 12 residues. The CDR3 sequence: CASRFQGHEQFF. DNA of the CDR3: TGTGCCAGCAGATTCCAGGGTCATGAGCAGTTCTTC. Looking up the rest from reference TRBV7-8 and TRBJ2-1 gives the full variable domain: GAGVSQSPRYKVAKRGQDVALRCDPISGHVSLFWYQQALGQGPEFLTYFQNEAQLDKSGLPSDRFFAERPEGSVSTLKIQRTQQEDSAVYLCASRFQGHEQFFGPGTRLTVL.